Given below is one TCR beta chain in context. Assay used: immunoSEQ multiplex PCR; TCRdb lists only in-frame clones, some missing. The table records fewer than 350,000 clones, under 95% of them present only once. The data belong to a study of blood T cell repertoires in COVID-19. Trimming took off 4 bases at V and 2 bases at J, with 5 bases between the two ends. This CDR3 has 12 amino acids. Looked up from germline, CDR1 is LGHDT and CDR2 is YNNKEL (reference sequence). The chain is built from TRBV3-1 (or the pseudogene TRBV3-2) and TRBJ2-5; D not certain. The sequencing input was PBMCs or T cells enriched from blood (not recorded which). This clonotype was obtained from a woman in her thirties or forties with acute COVID-19. The CDR3 is CASSPGQETQYF. The CDR3 nucleotides read TGTGCCAGCAGCCCCGGGCAAGAGACCCAGTACTTC.